One T cell receptor (beta chain) is described in this entry. This entry comes from a study of CD8+ T cells in alopecia areata. Between the trimmed V and J ends, which lost 4 bases and 1 base, there was a span of 12 bases. Germline V gene sequence: CDR1 SQVTM, CDR2 ANQGSEA. This CDR3 is 14 amino acids long. Extraction of RNA preceded its reverse transcription into cDNA, which served as the sequencing template. The protocol was immunoSEQ multiplex PCR, while the TCRdb copy is restricted to in-frame clones and leaves out a portion. The sample records 180,000 or so clones, roughly 63% being singletons. Documented treatment: oral pan-JAK inhibitor, 5-10 mg twice daily.

The chain employs TRBV29-1 and TRBJ2-3, with D perhaps matching TRBD2 (7 bases). Sample: CD4+ T cells sorted from blood, taken at approximately week 56, from a patient treated with tofacitinib. The sequence came from a human donor with alopecia areata. The CDR3 coding sequence is TGCAGCGTTGGGCAAGGGGGGGGCACAGATACGCAGTATTTT. The encoded protein is CSVGQGGGTDTQYF.